This TCR beta chain was recorded in a study of human T cells and chemical hapten exposure. Each CDR3 protein is one row after TCRdb ran MiXCR on the RACE reads. The sample shows about 360,000 distinct CDR3 sequences, around 7% of them seen only once. V was shortened by 2 bases and J by 3 bases, with 8 bases between the two germline ends. Germline V gene data show CDR1 as DFQATT and CDR2 as SNEGSKA (reference sequence). The CDR3 contains 12 residues. Stated time point: patch test 1, 2 weeks after DPC sensitization. As to treatment: therapeutic diphenylcyclopropenone sensitization with weekly scalp DPC.

The rearrangement joins TRBV20-1 to TRBJ2-7; D ambiguous. This sequence originates from a woman younger than 30 with alopecia areata. Some clones in this sample may be carry-over from other donors' samples. Here the sequenced sample was whole blood, taken in connection with sensitization to the hapten diphenylcyclopropenone (DPC). CDR3 sequence (DNA): TGCAGTGCTAGACCCGGAAGCTACGAGCAGTACTTC. Protein: CSARPGSYEQYF.